A selection of T cell receptor beta chains follows, all from one sample in a study of neoadjuvant anti-PD-1 for oral cavity cancer. This table comes from immunoSEQ multiplex PCR, and its TCRdb copy is limited to in-frame clones, with some not included. The sample contains 80,000 to 95,000 clones, more than 80% of which appear only once. The material was PBMCs, obtained before nivolumab (anti-PD-1) treatment. These receptors were taken from a person between 40 and 79 years old with oral cavity squamous cell carcinoma. The CDR3 runs from the conserved cysteine through the conserved F or W. Fields, in order: D gene, J gene, clone size, V gene, CDR3 DNA, CDR3 protein. The D gene is left open where the match is weak. Not all rows give a size; the values are once, few, many and, for expanded clones, a class.

d_gene: .; j_gene: TRBJ1-3; abundance: .; v_gene: TRBV28; CDR3nt: TGTGCCAGCAGTTCCAATTCCCTCTCTGGAAACACCATATATTTT; CDR3aa: CASSSNSLSGNTIYF
d_gene: .; j_gene: TRBJ1-2; abundance: once; v_gene: TRBV9; CDR3nt: TGTGCCAGCAGCCCGCGGGACGGCAACTGGGGCTACACCTTC; CDR3aa: CASSPRDGNWGYTF
d_gene: TRBD1; j_gene: TRBJ1-2; abundance: few; v_gene: TRBV11-2; CDR3nt: TGTGCCAGCAGCTTAGGCCCGGGACAGGGGGCTTATGGCTACACCTTC; CDR3aa: CASSLGPGQGAYGYTF
d_gene: TRBD1; j_gene: TRBJ1-5; abundance: .; v_gene: TRBV9; CDR3nt: TGTGCCAGCAGCCCAGGGGGGGACAGGGGGCTTCAGCCCCAGCATTTT; CDR3aa: CASSPGGDRGLQPQHF
d_gene: .; j_gene: TRBJ2-3; abundance: .; v_gene: TRBV6-1; CDR3nt: TGTGCCAGCACCACAGGCACAGATACGCAGTATTTT; CDR3aa: CASTTGTDTQYF
d_gene: TRBD1; j_gene: TRBJ2-5; abundance: .; v_gene: TRBV6-6; CDR3nt: TGTGCCAGCAGCCCTAGACAGGGGAAAGAGACCCAGTACTTC; CDR3aa: CASSPRQGKETQYF
d_gene: .; j_gene: TRBJ1-5; abundance: .; v_gene: TRBV19; CDR3nt: TGTGCCAGTAGTCTCAAACTTGTGGAGGGTCAGCCCCAGCATTTT; CDR3aa: CASSLKLVEGQPQHF
d_gene: .; j_gene: TRBJ1-2; abundance: .; v_gene: TRBV27; CDR3nt: TGTGCCAGCAGTCCGGGGGTCGGGGCAGGCTACACCTTC; CDR3aa: CASSPGVGAGYTF
d_gene: TRBD2; j_gene: TRBJ2-7; abundance: once; v_gene: TRBV30; CDR3nt: TGTGCCTGGTCCCGGGCGGGGGGACAAAGAAGGGACGAGCAGTACTTC; CDR3aa: CAWSRAGGQRRDEQYF
d_gene: TRBD2; j_gene: TRBJ2-2; abundance: .; v_gene: TRBV6-4; CDR3nt: TGTGCCAGCAGTGATCGGGAGGGCCGCGGGGAGCTGTTTTTT; CDR3aa: CASSDREGRGELFF
d_gene: .; j_gene: TRBJ1-2; abundance: .; v_gene: TRBV19; CDR3nt: TGTGCCAGTAGTAAGGCAATCTATGGCTACACCTTC; CDR3aa: CASSKAIYGYTF
d_gene: .; j_gene: TRBJ1-4; abundance: .; v_gene: TRBV6-5; CDR3nt: TGTGCCAGCAGTATTGGGGGAGGGGGTAATGAAAAACTGTTTTTT; CDR3aa: CASSIGGGGNEKLFF
d_gene: TRBD2; j_gene: TRBJ2-2; abundance: .; v_gene: TRBV28; CDR3nt: TGTGCCAGCAGCACAAGCGGGAGCACCGGGGAGCTGTTTTTT; CDR3aa: CASSTSGSTGELFF
d_gene: .; j_gene: TRBJ1-2; abundance: .; v_gene: TRBV7-9; CDR3nt: TGTGCCAGCAGCCCTCAAATCGACTACACCTTC; CDR3aa: CASSPQIDYTF
d_gene: .; j_gene: TRBJ1-5; abundance: .; v_gene: TRBV18; CDR3nt: TGTGCCAGCTCAGCTGTCGGTACAGGGTACGGCCAGCCCCAGCATTTT; CDR3aa: CASSAVGTGYGQPQHF
d_gene: .; j_gene: TRBJ2-2; abundance: .; v_gene: TRBV29-1; CDR3nt: TGCAGCGTTGGAGGTCGACCTAGCCCCGGGGAGCTGTTTTTT; CDR3aa: CSVGGRPSPGELFF
d_gene: .; j_gene: TRBJ1-1; abundance: .; v_gene: TRBV16; CDR3nt: TGTGCCAGCAGCCAAGGAGGGAACACTGAAGCTTTCTTT; CDR3aa: CASSQGGNTEAFF
d_gene: TRBD2; j_gene: TRBJ2-5; abundance: .; v_gene: TRBV6-6; CDR3nt: TGTGCCAGCAGTCGAGGGGCGGGAGGAAAGACCCAGTACTTC; CDR3aa: CASSRGAGGKTQYF
d_gene: .; j_gene: TRBJ1-1; abundance: .; v_gene: TRBV9; CDR3nt: TGTGCCAGCAGCGTAGCCAGGGCGACTGAAGCTTTCTTT; CDR3aa: CASSVARATEAFF
d_gene: .; j_gene: TRBJ2-7; abundance: .; v_gene: TRBV21-1; CDR3nt: TGTGCCAGCAGTTTACCGGGACAGCCGGCCGAGCAGTACTTC; CDR3aa: CASSLPGQPAEQYF
d_gene: TRBD2; j_gene: TRBJ2-3; abundance: once; v_gene: TRBV4-2; CDR3nt: TGTGCCAGCAGCCAAGATCTAGGGGGACTAGCGGGGACGTCGATAGATACGCAGTATTTT; CDR3aa: CASSQDLGGLAGTSIDTQYF
d_gene: TRBD2; j_gene: TRBJ2-5; abundance: .; v_gene: TRBV27; CDR3nt: TGTGCCAGCAGTTTATCGGGACTAGCGGTGGAGACCCAGTACTTC; CDR3aa: CASSLSGLAVETQYF
d_gene: .; j_gene: TRBJ2-3; abundance: .; v_gene: TRBV19; CDR3nt: TGTGCCAGTAGTGTACTAGCAACAGATACGCAGTATTTT; CDR3aa: CASSVLATDTQYF
d_gene: TRBD1; j_gene: TRBJ1-2; abundance: .; v_gene: TRBV6-6; CDR3nt: TGTGCCAGCAGTTTCGGGACAGGGAACTATGGCTACACCTTC; CDR3aa: CASSFGTGNYGYTF
d_gene: TRBD1; j_gene: TRBJ2-5; abundance: .; v_gene: TRBV7-3; CDR3nt: TGTGCCAGCAGCTTAAGATCGGGACAGAGAGAGACCCAGTACTTC; CDR3aa: CASSLRSGQRETQYF
d_gene: .; j_gene: TRBJ2-7; abundance: .; v_gene: TRBV28; CDR3nt: TGTGCCAGCAGTTTAGAGTTAGCGCCCTACGAGCAGTACTTC; CDR3aa: CASSLELAPYEQYF
d_gene: .; j_gene: TRBJ1-2; abundance: .; v_gene: TRBV19; CDR3nt: TGTGCCAGTAGTACGGACGGGTACTATGGCTACACCTTC; CDR3aa: CASSTDGYYGYTF
d_gene: .; j_gene: TRBJ1-2; abundance: few; v_gene: TRBV6-5; CDR3nt: TGTGCCAGCAGTCAAACGGGGGAGCATGGCTACACCTTC; CDR3aa: CASSQTGEHGYTF
d_gene: .; j_gene: TRBJ2-1; abundance: .; v_gene: TRBV5-8; CDR3nt: TGTGCCAGCAGCCCAGGGGACTACTACAATGAGCAGTTCTTC; CDR3aa: CASSPGDYYNEQFF
d_gene: .; j_gene: TRBJ2-2; abundance: .; v_gene: TRBV9; CDR3nt: TGTGCCAGCAGCGTCTCGTGGCAGATAAACACCGGGGAGCTGTTTTTT; CDR3aa: CASSVSWQINTGELFF
d_gene: .; j_gene: TRBJ2-3; abundance: .; v_gene: TRBV15; CDR3nt: TGTGCCACCAGCACCCCGGGAGCCACAGATACGCAGTATTTT; CDR3aa: CATSTPGATDTQYF
d_gene: TRBD1; j_gene: TRBJ1-1; abundance: few; v_gene: TRBV19; CDR3nt: TGTGCCAGTAGGGACGGGACAGTTGAAGCGGCTTTCTTT; CDR3aa: CASRDGTVEAAFF